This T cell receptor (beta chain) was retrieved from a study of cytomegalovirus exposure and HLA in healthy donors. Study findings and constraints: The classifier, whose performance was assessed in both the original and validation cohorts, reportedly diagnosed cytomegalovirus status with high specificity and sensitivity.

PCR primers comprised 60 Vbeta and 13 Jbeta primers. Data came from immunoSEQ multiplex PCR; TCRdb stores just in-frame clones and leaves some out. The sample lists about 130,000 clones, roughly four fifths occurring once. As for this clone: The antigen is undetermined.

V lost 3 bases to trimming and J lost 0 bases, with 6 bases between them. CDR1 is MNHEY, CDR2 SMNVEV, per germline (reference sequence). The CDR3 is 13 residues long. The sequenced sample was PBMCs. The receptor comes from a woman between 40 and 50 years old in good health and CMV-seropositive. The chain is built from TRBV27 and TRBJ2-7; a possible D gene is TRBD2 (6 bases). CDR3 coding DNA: TGTGCCAGCAGTTTGGGGGGCTCCTACGAGCAGTACTTC. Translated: CASSLGGSYEQYF.